A selection of T cell receptor beta chains follows, all from one sample in a study of blood T cell repertoires in COVID-19. Profiled with immunoSEQ multiplex PCR; TCRdb holds only in-frame clones, not every one. The sample includes some 450,000 clones, around 90% of them seen just once. Sequencing used peripheral blood. The receptors originated from a man younger than 30 with COVID-19, enrolled during active disease. Both conserved end residues are part of each CDR3. A D gene is named only where the DNA matches it firmly. Clone size is given for some rows only: seen once, a few or many times, or a class if the clone is expanded.

CDR3 DNA,CDR3 protein,J gene,V gene,D gene,clone size
TGTGCCAGCAGCTCGGCTACTAGCGGGGGCACAGATACGCAGTATTTT,CASSSATSGGTDTQYF,TRBJ2-3,TRBV5-6,TRBD2,NA
TGTGCCAGCAGCCCGGAGGGCGGTAGCACAGATACGCAGTATTTT,CASSPEGGSTDTQYF,TRBJ2-3,TRBV13,NA,NA
TGTGCCTGGAGTTGGACAGGGTCTGGAAACACCATATATTTT,CAWSWTGSGNTIYF,TRBJ1-3,TRBV30,TRBD1,NA
TGCGCCAGCGGTCTCGCCGGGGAGCATCAGCCCCAGCATTTT,CASGLAGEHQPQHF,TRBJ1-5,TRBV10-2,NA,NA
TGCAGCGCCGAGGGCGGGGGGGCCCAAGAGACCCAGTACTTC,CSAEGGGAQETQYF,TRBJ2-5,TRBV29-1,TRBD2,NA
TGCGCCAGCAGCTCGAACGCCGGACTAGCGGGAGAGACCCAGTACTTC,CASSSNAGLAGETQYF,TRBJ2-5,TRBV5-1,TRBD2,NA
TGTGCCAGCAGCCCAAGGACAGGGGGCGGCGGAGCTTTCTTT,CASSPRTGGGGAFF,TRBJ1-1,TRBV7-8,TRBD1,NA
TGTGCCAGCAGTTTATCAGGGCTAGCGGGAGCACGTGGTGAGCAGTTCTTC,CASSLSGLAGARGEQFF,TRBJ2-1,TRBV27,TRBD2,NA
TGCGCCAGCAGCGTACGGCGGGACTACGAGCAGTACTTC,CASSVRRDYEQYF,TRBJ2-7,TRBV10-1,NA,NA
TGTGCCAGCAGTTTATCCAGGGGGTCCGGAAACACCATATATTTT,CASSLSRGSGNTIYF,TRBJ1-3,TRBV27,TRBD1,NA
TGTGCCAGCAGCCAAGAGGGACAGGGGGCGAATGGAAACACCATATATTTT,CASSQEGQGANGNTIYF,TRBJ1-3,TRBV4-2,TRBD1,NA
TGTGCCAGCAGCCTGGACAGGGGTACTGAAGCTTTCTTT,CASSLDRGTEAFF,TRBJ1-1,TRBV3-1/TRBV3-2,TRBD1,NA
TGTGCCAGCAGCGACTACAGGGGCCGCTACACCGGGGAGCTGTTTTTT,CASSDYRGRYTGELFF,TRBJ2-2,TRBV13,TRBD1,NA
TGTGCCAGCAATAGGGACAGTCAAGAAAAACTGTTTTTT,CASNRDSQEKLFF,TRBJ1-4,TRBV6-5,TRBD1,NA
TGTGCCAGCAGCCAAGCCAGCGGGGGGGGTAATGAGCAGTTCTTC,CASSQASGGGNEQFF,TRBJ2-1,TRBV3-1/TRBV3-2,TRBD2,NA
TGTGCCAGTAGTCCCTCGGACAGGGGAGGCAATCAGCCCCAGCATTTT,CASSPSDRGGNQPQHF,TRBJ1-5,TRBV19,TRBD1,NA
TGTGCCACCAGTGAGGGTAGCGGACCAATAAACACCGGGGAGCTGTTTTTT,CATSEGSGPINTGELFF,TRBJ2-2,TRBV24-1,NA,once
TGTGCCAGCTCAGATCAGGGGGATGGCTACACCTTC,CASSDQGDGYTF,TRBJ1-2,TRBV18,TRBD1,NA
TGTGCCAGTAGTATTGCGGGACTAGAGGGCGAGACCCAGTACTTC,CASSIAGLEGETQYF,TRBJ2-5,TRBV19,TRBD2,NA
TGTGCCAGCAGCCAAGGCGGGGCCACCGGGGAGCTGTTTTTT,CASSQGGATGELFF,TRBJ2-2,TRBV3-1/TRBV3-2,NA,NA
TGTGCCAGCAGTGACCCGAAGGGGCAGGGGCACTACGAGCAGTACTTC,CASSDPKGQGHYEQYF,TRBJ2-7,TRBV25-1,NA,NA
TGTGCCTGGAGTGCACACGCGAACACTGAAGCTTTCTTT,CAWSAHANTEAFF,TRBJ1-1,TRBV30,NA,once
TGTGCCAGCAGTCTGACAGCTATGAGAGAGCAGTACTTC,CASSLTAMREQYF,TRBJ2-7,TRBV6-5,NA,once
TGTGCCAGCAGCCAAGGGACTGCGGCTGGAAACACCATATATTTT,CASSQGTAAGNTIYF,TRBJ1-3,TRBV4-2,NA,NA
TGTGCCAGCAGTTCGGGACAGGGGTTCCACGAGCAGTACTTC,CASSSGQGFHEQYF,TRBJ2-7,TRBV27,TRBD1,NA
TGTGCCAGCAGCAACGACAGGGTTAAGGGCTACACCTTC,CASSNDRVKGYTF,TRBJ1-2,TRBV6-2/TRBV6-3,TRBD1,NA
TGTGCCAGTAGTGCCCCCGGGACTAGAAATTCTAAGGAGCAGTTCTTC,CASSAPGTRNSKEQFF,TRBJ2-1,TRBV19,TRBD2,few
TGTGCCAGCAGCCCCCAGGGGTTGGTCAACTACGAGCAGTACTTC,CASSPQGLVNYEQYF,TRBJ2-7,TRBV7-8,NA,NA
TGTGCCTGGAGCACGGGGGGTATGGATACGCAGTATTTT,CAWSTGGMDTQYF,TRBJ2-3,TRBV30,TRBD2,NA
TGTGCCAGCTCGACCAGGGACACCGGGGAGCTGTTTTTT,CASSTRDTGELFF,TRBJ2-2,TRBV18,NA,NA
TGTGCCAGCTCACACAGGGATAGGTACAATGAGCAGTTCTTC,CASSHRDRYNEQFF,TRBJ2-1,TRBV18,NA,NA
TGCAGCGTTGTACTAGCGGGGGGGCCTGATACGCAGTATTTT,CSVVLAGGPDTQYF,TRBJ2-3,TRBV29-1,TRBD2,NA
TGCGCCAGCAGTGAGTCGGGGGCGTACCCCTCACCCCTCCACTTT,CASSESGAYPSPLHF,TRBJ1-6,TRBV10-2,NA,once
TGTGCCACGAGGGGAGGGGCAGGGAACACTGAAGCTTTCTTT,CATRGGAGNTEAFF,TRBJ1-1,TRBV19,NA,NA
TGTGCCAGCAGCTCGGAGGCTGGCAGCTCTGGGGCCAACGTCCTGACTTTC,CASSSEAGSSGANVLTF,TRBJ2-6,TRBV5-5,NA,once
TGTGCCAGCAGGTTGGACCTAAACAATGAGCAGTTCTTC,CASRLDLNNEQFF,TRBJ2-1,TRBV5-4,NA,NA
TGCGCCAGCAGCCAAGATCGGAGCGGGACAGGGGTCAATGAGCAGTTCTTC,CASSQDRSGTGVNEQFF,TRBJ2-1,TRBV4-1,TRBD1,NA
TGCGCCAGCAGTGTGGGGGCAGCGGTACTCGAGCAGTACTTC,CASSVGAAVLEQYF,TRBJ2-7,TRBV5-1,NA,NA
TGCGCCAGCAGTCGAACCGGGACAGGGGAGTTTCGGGTCTCTCAGCCCCAGCATTTT,CASSRTGTGEFRVSQPQHF,TRBJ1-5,TRBV23-1,TRBD1,NA
TGTGCCAGCAGAACAACAGGGTCTAGCACAGATACGCAGTATTTT,CASRTTGSSTDTQYF,TRBJ2-3,TRBV6-6,NA,many